This T cell receptor (beta chain) is from a study of T cell clones after liver transplantation. Looking at the study overall: As an antigen-independent comparator, third-party-reactive TCRbeta sequences came from pre-transplant mixed lymphocyte reactions.

CDR3 length: 15 amino acids. The ends lost 4 bases at V and 0 bases at J; junction bases unmatched: 3. Germline V gene sequence: CDR1 ENHRY, CDR2 SYGVKD. This table comes from immunoSEQ multiplex PCR, and its TCRdb copy is limited to in-frame clones, with some not included. The sample holds about 16,000 clones, 80% seen once. The rearrangement links TRBV10-3 to TRBJ1-1, with TRBD1 matching over 9 bases. The receptor's source is a human patient who received a liver transplant. Some T cells may originate from the graft donor. The source material was CD8+ T cells from blood, sampled less than 50 months after liver transplant. The CDR3 region is CAISGTGEVNTEAFF. The CDR3 coding sequence is TGTGCCATCAGTGGGACAGGGGAGGTGAACACTGAAGCTTTCTTT.